What follows are 13 T cell receptor beta chains derived from one specimen sequenced in a study of cytomegalovirus exposure and HLA in healthy donors. The PCR was carried out with 60 Vbeta primers and 13 Jbeta primers. This table comes from immunoSEQ multiplex PCR, and its TCRdb copy is limited to in-frame clones, with some not included. The sample includes some 130,000 clones, roughly 80% seen only once; the top ten take over 3%. The sequenced material came from PBMCs. Receptor source: a woman aged 40 to 50 in good health and CMV-seronegative.

The CDR3 nucleotides are TGTGCCAGCAGCTTAGTCGCAGGAGGTGACGAGCAGTACTTC. Translation: CASSLVAGGDEQYF. The J gene is TRBJ2-7, the V gene TRBV7-8; D perhaps matches TRBD2 (5 bases). The CDR3 has 14 residues. From germline, CDR1 is SGHVS and CDR2 FQNEAQ. V dropped 1 base and J dropped 5 bases, with 12 bases sitting between them.

This clone was recorded a few times. This chain connects TRBV28 to TRBJ2-1; D unclear. Germline V lookup: CDR1 MDHEN, CDR2 SYDVKM. V was trimmed by 8 bases and J by 5 bases, leaving 13 bases between them. This CDR3 has 13 residues. CDR3 bases: TGTGCCAGCTCCCCTCCCCCCCACAATGAGCAGTTCTTC. This gives the protein CASSPPPHNEQFF.

The CDR3 coding sequence is TGCGCCAGCAGCGGACTAGCGGGGAACTACGAGCAGTACTTC. Its translation: CASSGLAGNYEQYF. This chain links TRBV5-1 with TRBJ2-7, with TRBD2 matching 12 bases. CDR1 is SGHRS and CDR2 is YFSETQ in the germline V gene. The CDR3 sequence is 14 residues long. The J segment lost 3 bases and the V segment lost 4 bases, leaving 2 bases of the junction unmatched.

This clone appeared a few times. The CDR3 region has the DNA TGTGCCAGCACCAAAGGGACAGGGATCTACGAGCAGTACTTC. As protein: CASTKGTGIYEQYF. This chain links TRBV6-5 with TRBJ2-7; 9 bases agree with TRBD1. The CDR3 is 14 residues long. Germline trimming cut 7 bases from V and 3 bases from J; bases unmatched to any gene: 7. Germline V gene lookup returns CDR1 MNHEY and CDR2 SVGAGI.

CDR3 in amino acids: CASSPWGGSAEAFF. DNA for the CDR3: TGTGCCAGTAGTCCCTGGGGGGGATCAGCTGAAGCTTTCTTT. V gene TRBV19 combines with J gene TRBJ1-1, with D possibly TRBD1 on 5 matching bases. This CDR3 spans 14 amino acids. Germline V gene lookup returns CDR1 LNHDA and CDR2 SQIVND (reference sequence). The V and J ends lost 5 bases and 6 bases respectively, with 16 bases between them.

The chain couples TRBV27 to TRBJ1-1; D gene uncertain. CDR1 and CDR2 (germline): MNHEY, SMNVEV (reference sequence). The germline V and J ends were trimmed by 5 bases and 4 bases, with 14 bases remaining between them. The CDR3 contains 14 residues. In DNA form, the CDR3 reads TGTGCCAGCAGTCCCCTCCCGGAGGGCACTGAAGCTTTCTTT. It translates to CASSPLPEGTEAFF.

The chain recombines TRBV28 with TRBJ1-1; the match to TRBD1 covers 7 bases. J lost 3 bases, V lost 2 bases, and 9 bases had no gene match. This CDR3 spans 16 amino acids. Germline CDR1 is MDHEN and CDR2 is SYDVKM. In nucleotides, the CDR3 is TGTGCCAGCAGTTTAGGCAGGGGGTATCGAGACACTGAAGCTTTCTTT. This codes for CASSLGRGYRDTEAFF.

This clone was picked up one time. The genes are TRBV28 and TRBJ1-5, with a weak D call TRBD1 (5 bases). V dropped 3 bases and J dropped 4 bases, with 13 bases sitting between them. The length of the CDR3 is 15 residues. In germline, CDR1 is MDHEN, CDR2 SYDVKM. As DNA, the CDR3 is TGTGCCAGCAGTTTTCCGGCAGGGCGAAATCAGCCCCAGCATTTT. It is translated as CASSFPAGRNQPQHF.

This chain uses TRBV5-1 with TRBJ1-4; 7 nucleotides line up with TRBD1. V gave up 4 bases and J gave up 7 bases; unmatched junction bases: 7. The CDR3 is made up of 14 amino acids. The germline gives CDR1 SGHRS, CDR2 YFSETQ. Here the CDR3 reads CASSPAGGGEKLFF. The CDR3 DNA follows: TGCGCCAGCAGCCCAGCAGGGGGAGGTGAAAAACTGTTTTTT.

The rearrangement joins TRBV10-3 to TRBJ1-2, with 8 bases that match TRBD1. There are 13 residues in the CDR3. The V segment lost 4 bases and the J segment 6 bases; nucleotides outside the gene matches: 4. Germline-derived CDR1 and CDR2 are ENHRY and SYGVKD. CDR3 bases: TGTGCCATCAGTGGACAGGGGAGGGATGGCTACACCTTC. Encoded protein: CAISGQGRDGYTF.

The chain employs TRBV7-9 and TRBJ1-2; 7 nucleotides match TRBD1. Looked up from germline, CDR1 is SEHNR and CDR2 is FQNEAQ (reference sequence). The CDR3 contains 14 residues. V dropped 4 bases and J dropped 5; count of bases not matched to a gene: 7. The CDR3 DNA reads as TGTGCCAGCAGCTCTTTAGGGGGACAGTATGGCTACACCTTC. This sequence encodes CASSSLGGQYGYTF.

The V call is TRBV28, the J call TRBJ2-7; a weak D match, TRBD1 (6 bases). Trimming removed 5 bases from V and 3 bases from J, with 14 bases in between. This CDR3 region has 14 residues. Per the germline V gene, CDR1 is MDHEN and CDR2 is SYDVKM. The CDR3 here is CASSTYGTNYEQYF. The CDR3 DNA follows: TGTGCCAGCAGTACCTATGGGACAAACTACGAGCAGTACTTC.

The CDR3 DNA follows: TGTGCCAGCAGCGTAGATAGTTTGGATTCACCCCTCCACTTT. Amino acids: CASSVDSLDSPLHF. The V gene is TRBV9, the J gene TRBJ1-6, with D uncertain. Germline V lookup: CDR1 SGDLS, CDR2 YYNGEE. This CDR3 contains 14 residues. The V gene lost 0 bases and the J gene lost 8 bases, with 9 bases spanning the gap.